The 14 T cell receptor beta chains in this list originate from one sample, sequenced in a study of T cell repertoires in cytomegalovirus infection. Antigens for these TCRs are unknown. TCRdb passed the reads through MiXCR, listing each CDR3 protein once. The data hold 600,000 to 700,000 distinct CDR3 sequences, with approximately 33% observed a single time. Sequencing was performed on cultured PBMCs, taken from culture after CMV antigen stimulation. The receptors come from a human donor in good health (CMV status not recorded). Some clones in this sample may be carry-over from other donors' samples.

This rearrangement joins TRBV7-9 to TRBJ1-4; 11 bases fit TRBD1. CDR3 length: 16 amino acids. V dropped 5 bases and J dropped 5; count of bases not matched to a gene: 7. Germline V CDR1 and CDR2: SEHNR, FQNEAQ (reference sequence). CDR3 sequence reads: CASSPGQGALNEKLFF. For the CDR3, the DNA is TGTGCCAGCAGCCCCGGACAGGGGGCGCTGAATGAAAAACTGTTTTTT.

CDR3 DNA: TGTGCCAGCACCTGGGACAACGACTCCTACGAGCAGTACTTC. This codes for CASTWDNDSYEQYF. The chain employs TRBV2 and TRBJ2-7; possible D gene TRBD1, 6 bases. The CDR3 spans 14 residues. V gave up 7 bases and J gave up 0 bases, with 13 bases separating them. Looked up from germline, CDR1 is SNHLY and CDR2 is FYNNEI.

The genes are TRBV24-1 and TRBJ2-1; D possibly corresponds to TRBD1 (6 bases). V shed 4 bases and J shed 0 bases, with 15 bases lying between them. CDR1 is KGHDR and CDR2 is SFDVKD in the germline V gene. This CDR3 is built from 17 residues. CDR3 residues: CATSEPPDRSSYNEQFF. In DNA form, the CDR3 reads TGTGCCACCAGTGAGCCCCCCGACAGGAGCTCCTACAATGAGCAGTTCTTC.

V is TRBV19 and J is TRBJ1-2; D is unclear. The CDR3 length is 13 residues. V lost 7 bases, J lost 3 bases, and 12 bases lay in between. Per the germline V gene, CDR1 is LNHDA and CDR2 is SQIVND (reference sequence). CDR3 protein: CASNPPGYYGYTF. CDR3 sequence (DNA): TGTGCCAGTAACCCGCCAGGATACTATGGCTACACCTTC.

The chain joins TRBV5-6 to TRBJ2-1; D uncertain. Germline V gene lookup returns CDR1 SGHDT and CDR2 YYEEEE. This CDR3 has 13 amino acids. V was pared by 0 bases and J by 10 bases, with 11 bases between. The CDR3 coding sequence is TGTGCCAGCAGCTTGGGCCCCCAAGGAGAGCAGTTCTTC. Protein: CASSLGPQGEQFF. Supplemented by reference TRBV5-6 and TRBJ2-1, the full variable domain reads DAGVTQSPTHLIKTRGQQVTLRCSPKSGHDTVSWYQQALGQGPQFIFQYYEEEERQRGNFPDRFSGHQFPNYSSELNVNALLLGDSALYLCASSLGPQGEQFFGPGTRLTVL.

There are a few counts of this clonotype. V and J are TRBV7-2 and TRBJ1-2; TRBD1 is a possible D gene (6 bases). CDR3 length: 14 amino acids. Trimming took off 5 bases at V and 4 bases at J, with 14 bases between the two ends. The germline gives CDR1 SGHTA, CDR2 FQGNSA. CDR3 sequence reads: CASSLPGQTYGYTF. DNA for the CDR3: TGTGCCAGCAGCCTACCGGGACAAACCTATGGCTACACCTTC.

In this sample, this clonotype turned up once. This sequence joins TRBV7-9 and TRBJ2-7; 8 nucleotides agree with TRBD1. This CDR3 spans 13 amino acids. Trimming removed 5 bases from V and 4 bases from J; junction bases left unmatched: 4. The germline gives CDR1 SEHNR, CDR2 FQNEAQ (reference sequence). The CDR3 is CASSMDRVYEQYF. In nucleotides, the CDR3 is TGTGCCAGCAGCATGGACAGGGTATACGAGCAGTACTTC.

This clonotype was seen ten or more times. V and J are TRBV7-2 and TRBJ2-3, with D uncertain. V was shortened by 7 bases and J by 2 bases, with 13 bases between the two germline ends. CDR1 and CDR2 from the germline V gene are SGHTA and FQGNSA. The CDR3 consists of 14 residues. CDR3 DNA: TGTGCCAGCACCAGAAGGGCTACCACAGATACGCAGTATTTT. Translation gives CASTRRATTDTQYF.

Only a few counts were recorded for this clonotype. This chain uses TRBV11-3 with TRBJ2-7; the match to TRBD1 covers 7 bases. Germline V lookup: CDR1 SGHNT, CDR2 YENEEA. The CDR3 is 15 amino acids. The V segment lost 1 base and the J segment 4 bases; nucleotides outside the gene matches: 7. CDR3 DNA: TGTGCCAGCAGCTTAGGCCCGGGACAGAATTACGAGCAGTACTTC. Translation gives CASSLGPGQNYEQYF.

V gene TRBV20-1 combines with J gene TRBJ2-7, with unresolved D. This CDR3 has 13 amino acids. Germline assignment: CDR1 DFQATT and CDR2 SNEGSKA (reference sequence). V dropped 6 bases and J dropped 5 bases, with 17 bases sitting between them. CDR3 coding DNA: TGCAGTGCCGACCCCCGCACGGGCGACGAGCAGTACTTC. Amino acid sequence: CSADPRTGDEQYF.

The CDR3 here is CASSFGLHQETQYF. The CDR3 DNA reads TGTGCCAGCAGCTTCGGACTGCACCAAGAGACCCAGTACTTC. This chain uses TRBV7-8 with TRBJ2-5; weak D call: TRBD2 (5 bases). The germline V gene has CDR1 SGHVS and CDR2 FQNEAQ. Trimming took 3 bases from V and 0 from J, leaving 8 bases between them. This CDR3 comprises 14 residues.

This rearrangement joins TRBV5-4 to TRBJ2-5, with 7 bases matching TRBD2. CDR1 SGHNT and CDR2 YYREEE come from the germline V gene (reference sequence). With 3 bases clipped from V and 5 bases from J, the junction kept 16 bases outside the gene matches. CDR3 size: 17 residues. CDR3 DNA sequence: TGTGCCAGCAGCTCGCCGGGGTTAGCGGGCCTTGGTGAGACCCAGTACTTC. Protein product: CASSSPGLAGLGETQYF.

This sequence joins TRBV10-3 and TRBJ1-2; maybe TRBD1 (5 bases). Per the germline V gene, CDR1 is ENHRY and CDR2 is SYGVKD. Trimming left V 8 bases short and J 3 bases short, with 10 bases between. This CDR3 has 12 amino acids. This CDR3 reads CAISMGDYGYTF. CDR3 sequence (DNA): TGTGCCATCTCGATGGGGGACTATGGCTACACCTTC.

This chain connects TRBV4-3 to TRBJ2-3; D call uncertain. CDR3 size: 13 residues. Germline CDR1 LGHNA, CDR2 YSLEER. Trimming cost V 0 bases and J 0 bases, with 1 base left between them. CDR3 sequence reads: CASSQDSTDTQYF. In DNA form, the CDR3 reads TGCGCCAGCAGCCAAGATAGCACAGATACGCAGTATTTT.